The 17 T cell receptor beta chains presented below share a single source sample, sequenced in a study of blood T cell repertoires in COVID-19. Profiled with immunoSEQ multiplex PCR; TCRdb holds only in-frame clones, not every one. Altogether around 20,000 clones are present, over 65% being singletons, with the ten largest covering around 5.6%. The specimen was peripheral blood. The receptors come from a human donor in a cohort sampled during active COVID-19.

In its sample, this clone was seen once. Other DNA sequences in this specimen translate into the identical CDR3. This chain joins TRBV12-5 and TRBJ1-5; 8 nucleotides align to TRBD1. The CDR3 has 14 residues. Germline V lookup: CDR1 LGHNT, CDR2 FRNRAP. The J segment lost 2 bases and the V segment lost 6 bases, leaving 3 bases of the junction unmatched. CDR3 nucleotides: TGTGCTAGTGGCCCGGGACAGGGCAATCAGCCCCAGCATTTT. Amino acids: CASGPGQGNQPQHF.

The chain employs TRBV5-1 and TRBJ2-1; D may be TRBD1 (5 bases). V was trimmed by 2 bases and J by 0 bases, leaving 12 bases between them. The CDR3 is 16 amino acids. From germline, CDR1 is SGHRS and CDR2 YFSETQ. CDR3 bases: TGCGCCAGCAGCTTTCAGCGCGACAGCTCCTACAATGAGCAGTTCTTC. Protein sequence: CASSFQRDSSYNEQFF.

The chain uses TRBV19 and TRBJ2-1, with 9 bases fitting TRBD2. The CDR3 is 14 amino acids. From germline, CDR1 is LNHDA and CDR2 SQIVND (reference sequence). The trim removed 7 bases at V and 4 bases at J, leaving 5 bases unmatched. CDR3 protein: CASTYSGSYNEQFF. In DNA form, the CDR3 reads TGTGCCAGTACTTATAGCGGGAGTTACAATGAGCAGTTCTTC.

CDR3 loop: CASSFSGRESYEQYF. The CDR3 DNA follows: TGTGCCAGCAGCTTTAGCGGGAGAGAATCATACGAGCAGTACTTC. V usage is TRBV7-9 and J usage is TRBJ2-7; 9 bases are a match to TRBD2. The CDR3 extends over 15 amino acids. CDR1 is SEHNR and CDR2 is FQNEAQ in the germline V gene (reference sequence). The ends lost 3 bases at V and 4 bases at J; junction bases unmatched: 7.

There are a few counts of this clone. J is TRBJ1-2 and V is TRBV19; TRBD1 agrees at 7 bases. V trimming: 4 bases; J trimming: 8 bases; junction bases outside the gene matches: 4. The CDR3 spans 12 residues. CDR1 LNHDA and CDR2 SQIVND come from the germline V gene (reference sequence). The CDR3 DNA follows: TGTGCCAGTAGTAGACAGGGCAGCGGCTACACCTTC. Its protein is CASSRQGSGYTF.

The rearrangement joins TRBV19 to TRBJ2-7, with 10 bases fitting TRBD1. CDR3 length: 14 residues. Germline trimming cut 5 bases from V and 2 bases from J; bases unmatched to any gene: 3. Germline V CDR1 and CDR2: LNHDA, SQIVND (reference sequence). The CDR3 spells CASSPGQGPYEQYF. DNA of the CDR3: TGTGCCAGTAGTCCGGGACAGGGGCCCTACGAGCAGTACTTC.

V usage is TRBV6-5 and J usage is TRBJ2-1; tentative D call: TRBD1 (6 bases). Per the germline V gene, CDR1 is MNHEY and CDR2 is SVGAGI. The V gene lost 5 bases and the J gene lost 15 bases, with 20 bases spanning the gap. The CDR3 sequence is 13 residues long. The CDR3 sequence is CASSPPQAGRGFF. The CDR3 DNA follows: TGTGCCAGCAGTCCCCCTCAGGCGGGCAGGGGGTTCTTC.

The table lists this clone with a count of one. The chain links TRBV7-8 to TRBJ2-7, with 10 bases fitting TRBD1. This CDR3 has 14 residues. The germline CDR1 and CDR2 sequences are SGHVS and FQNEAQ. Trimming cost V 5 bases and J 3 bases; bases outside gene matches: 4. Here the CDR3 DNA reads TGTGCCAGCAGCCCCTGGACAGGGGGCTACGAGCAGTACTTC. This sequence encodes CASSPWTGGYEQYF.

The chain employs TRBV28 and TRBJ2-7; 8 nucleotides match TRBD2. Germline lookup yields CDR1 MDHEN and CDR2 SYDVKM. The V segment lost 5 bases and the J segment 0 bases; nucleotides outside the gene matches: 6. There are 15 residues in the CDR3. CDR3 DNA sequence: TGTGCCAGCAGTACGGGACTAGAGAGCTCCTACGAGCAGTACTTC. Its protein product is CASSTGLESSYEQYF.

This clone was counted between two and nine times. The chain couples TRBV6-1 to TRBJ2-7; 9 nucleotides line up with TRBD1. The V segment lost 1 base and the J segment 2 bases; nucleotides outside the gene matches: 0. CDR3 length: 14 amino acids. Germline V gene sequence: CDR1 MNHNS, CDR2 SASEGT. The CDR3 spells CASSEGQGAYEQYF. For the CDR3, the DNA is TGTGCCAGCAGTGAAGGACAGGGGGCCTACGAGCAGTACTTC.

The chain has TRBV6-5 and TRBJ2-7, with 11 positions matching TRBD2. The V gene end was trimmed by 8 bases and the J gene end by 0 bases; junction bases not matched to a gene: 0. The CDR3 loop spans 13 amino acids. CDR1 is MNHEY, CDR2 SVGAGI, per germline. The CDR3 reads CASGTSGSYEQYF. The CDR3 bases are TGTGCCAGCGGGACTAGCGGCTCCTACGAGCAGTACTTC.

V and J are TRBV6-4 and TRBJ2-1; 10 bases are shared with TRBD2. This CDR3 is built from 15 residues. Germline CDR1 reads MRHNA; CDR2 reads SNTAGT. Germline trimming cut 0 bases from V and 6 bases from J; bases unmatched to any gene: 2. The CDR3 DNA sequence: TGTGCCAGCAGTGACTCCCCTAGCGGGGGCAATGAGCAGTTCTTC. Its translation: CASSDSPSGGNEQFF.

This clone has more than one count but fewer than ten. The rearrangement links TRBV3-1 (or the pseudogene TRBV3-2) to TRBJ2-1; 8 bases are a match to TRBD2. The trim removed 4 bases at V and 7 bases at J, leaving 30 bases unmatched. The CDR3 has 22 residues. CDR1 is LGHDT and CDR2 is YNNKEL in the germline V gene (reference sequence). CDR3 bases: TGTGCCAGCAGCCCTCAATACGACACCGGGACTAGTTTTTTTGGGTGGCGAAATGAGCAGTTCTTC. Residues: CASSPQYDTGTSFFGWRNEQFF.

The chain combines TRBV5-1 with TRBJ1-5; no firm D call. CDR1 SGHRS and CDR2 YFSETQ come from the germline V gene. The CDR3 runs to 13 residues. Trimming shortened V by 7 bases and J by 9 bases, and 17 bases separated the two germline ends. The CDR3 loop is CASSPDSPGPQHF. The DNA of the CDR3 is TGCGCCAGCTCCCCGGACTCCCCGGGGCCCCAGCATTTT. The variable domain in full, completed from reference TRBV5-1 and TRBJ1-5, reads KAGVTQTPRYLIKTRGQQVTLSCSPISGHRSVSWYQQTPGQGLQFLFEYFSETQRNKGNFPGRFSGRQFSNSRSEMNVSTLELGDSALYLCASSPDSPGPQHFGDGTRLSIL.

By share, this clone ranks as medium-sized. The V and J genes are TRBV14 and TRBJ1-6; D might be TRBD1 (5 bases). Germline CDR1 reads SGHDN; CDR2 reads FVKESK. Trimming pared 4 bases from V and 7 bases from J, leaving 8 bases between. CDR3 length: 13 residues. The CDR3 protein is CASSPRGNSPLHF. The CDR3 bases are TGTGCCAGCAGCCCCCGGGGGAATTCACCCCTCCACTTT.

The rearrangement uses TRBV3-1 (or the pseudogene TRBV3-2) and TRBJ2-7; D is ambiguous. V was pared by 8 bases and J by 3 bases, with 8 bases between. The germline V gene encodes CDR1 LGHDT and CDR2 YNNKEL (reference sequence). The CDR3 totals 11 residues. CDR3 in DNA: TGTGCCAGCGGCCTCAACTACGAGCAGTACTTC. Its protein is CASGLNYEQYF.

The chain has TRBV6-4 and TRBJ2-1; 10 nucleotides match TRBD2. Germline trimming cut 3 bases from V and 10 bases from J; bases unmatched to any gene: 9. Germline V CDR1 and CDR2: MRHNA, SNTAGT. The CDR3 extends over 15 amino acids. Written as DNA, the CDR3 is TGTGCCAGCAGTGAAGAAGCGGGAGGGCCGGGGGAGCAGTTCTTC. It encodes CASSEEAGGPGEQFF.